This TCR beta chain was sequenced during a study of cytomegalovirus exposure and HLA in healthy donors. Study results and caveats: An analysis was carried out at a later point. It showed that HLA-associated TCR beta chains were more clonally expanded than equally common non-associated chains. Associated with HLA alleles at 0.05 false discovery rate in a later analysis were around 17,000 TCR beta sequences.

PCR primers comprised 60 Vbeta and 13 Jbeta primers. The assay was immunoSEQ multiplex PCR, and TCRdb's table has in-frame clones only and misses some. This sample has around 69,000 clones, with roughly 70% found just once. J lost 8 bases, V lost 3 bases, and 6 bases had no gene match. This CDR3 spans 13 amino acids. Germline lookup yields CDR1 LGHNA and CDR2 YSLEER. On this clone itself: Its antigen remains unidentified.

Material: PBMCs. The clonotype originates from a woman aged 50 to 60 in good health and CMV-seropositive. The chain couples TRBV4-3 to TRBJ1-1; 7 bases agree with TRBD1. The CDR3 reads CASSHVEGAEAFF. The CDR3 nucleotides are TGCGCCAGCAGCCACGTAGAGGGGGCGGAAGCTTTCTTT.